This TCR beta chain originates from a study of blood T cell repertoires in COVID-19. Study-level background: The United States, Italy and Spain were the sources of the acute and convalescent COVID-19 samples. T cells, B-cell-depleted T cells, or PBMCs supplied cDNA or gDNA.

Produced via immunoSEQ multiplex PCR; TCRdb's table is partial and in-frame only. The sample consists of 160,000 or so clones, about 83% of them appearing once. Trimming cost V 0 bases and J 4 bases, with 7 bases left between them. Germline assignment: CDR1 LGHDT and CDR2 YNNKEL (reference sequence). CDR3 length: 13 amino acids. This chain connects TRBV3-1 (or the pseudogene TRBV3-2) to TRBJ2-7, with D unclear. The sequence was collected from a woman at least 80 years old with acute or convalescent COVID-19. Sequences were obtained from peripheral blood. CDR3 in amino acids: CASSQDNSYEQYF. The CDR3 nucleotides read TGTGCCAGCAGCCAAGATAACAGTTACGAGCAGTACTTC.